This T cell receptor beta chain emerged from a study of blood T cell repertoires in COVID-19. Study in general: Some COVID-19 samples were acute and others convalescent; all came from the United States, Italy and Spain. PBMCs, B-cell-depleted T cells, or T cells provided the cDNA or gDNA that made up the material.

Germline V gene data show CDR1 as SGHAT and CDR2 as FQNNGV. The CDR3 runs 14 residues. J lost 9 bases, V lost 3 bases, and 8 bases had no gene match. Authors' analysis steps: Amplified reference gene primers provided the basis for estimating nucleated cell counts. Clones were read by immunoSEQ multiplex PCR, and TCRdb kept only the in-frame ones, dropping some. The DNA gave D and trimming, while V, J and clone size come from that table. The top ten clones hold 10% to 13% of a sample with some 100,000 clones, more than 75% of them seen once. The V gene is TRBV11-2, the J gene TRBJ2-1, with 7 bases aligning to TRBD2. The receptor comes from a man in his fifties or sixties with acute or convalescent COVID-19. Source material: peripheral blood. CDR3 bases: TGTGCCAGCAGCTTGGGGGGGTTAGCTCTTGAGCAGTTCTTC. Protein sequence: CASSLGGLALEQFF.